The clone carrying this T cell receptor (beta chain) was seen ten or more times. What it recognizes is unknown. The sample is drawn from a study of molecular identifiers for immune sequencing clone quantification. Study background: Sequencing covered four of five parts into which replicate RNA from about 21,000 or 97,000 naive CD8 cells was split. Notes on the study in general: The share of molecules held by clones above 20 RNA copies was over 97% in effector cells and under 1% in naive cells.

Listed TCR primers, together with previously described methods, were used for the bulk TCR libraries. TCRdb ran MiXCR on the PCR reads and lists one entry per CDR3 protein. The table shows a few hundred thousand distinct CDR3 sequences, with roughly 24% occurring only once. This CDR3 region has 13 residues. The germline V gene encodes CDR1 SGHVS and CDR2 FQNEAQ. V gave up 2 bases and J gave up 5 bases; unmatched junction bases: 3. The sample was naive CD8+ T cells from blood, with Jurkat cell RNA spiked in. Subset here: FACS-sorted CD8+CD4-CCR7+CD45RA+ naive T cells. The clonotype originates from a human donor in good health. Some libraries in this study had Jurkat cell RNA spiked in. The V and J genes are TRBV7-8 and TRBJ2-7; 7 bases match TRBD2. The DNA for the CDR3 is TGTGCCAGCAGCTTACTTCGGGGGGACGAGCAGTACTTC. Encoded protein: CASSLLRGDEQYF.